This TCR beta chain was sequenced for a study of CD8 T cells in Susac syndrome. Germline V lookup: CDR1 LNHDA, CDR2 SQIVND (reference sequence). J lost 4 bases, V lost 6 bases, and 7 bases had no gene match. The CDR3 contains 14 residues. RNA was extracted with the RNeasy kit, and a quantity of roughly 0.5 to 1 ug was reverse transcribed using random hexamers. An immunoSEQ multiplex PCR amplified TCR beta CDR3 over 54 Vbeta and 13 Jbeta. MiXCR was run by TCRdb on the immunoSEQ multiplex PCR reads, yielding one entry per CDR3 protein. The sample records 150,000 to 200,000 distinct CDR3 sequences, over 85% being singletons.

The V and J genes are TRBV19 and TRBJ2-5; 8 positions agree with TRBD2. The origin of this receptor is a human donor with multiple sclerosis. Sequenced material: CD4+ T cells from PBMCs. The CDR3 DNA sequence: TGTGCCAGTAGCAGCCAAGCGGGAGTAGAGACCCAGTACTTC. Its protein is CASSSQAGVETQYF. The full variable domain, completed using reference TRBV19 and TRBJ2-5, is DGGITQSPKYLFRKEGQNVTLSCEQNLNHDAMYWYRQDPGQGLRLIYYSQIVNDFQKGDIAEGYSVSREKKESFPLTVTSAQKNPTAFYLCASSSQAGVETQYFGPGTRLLVL.